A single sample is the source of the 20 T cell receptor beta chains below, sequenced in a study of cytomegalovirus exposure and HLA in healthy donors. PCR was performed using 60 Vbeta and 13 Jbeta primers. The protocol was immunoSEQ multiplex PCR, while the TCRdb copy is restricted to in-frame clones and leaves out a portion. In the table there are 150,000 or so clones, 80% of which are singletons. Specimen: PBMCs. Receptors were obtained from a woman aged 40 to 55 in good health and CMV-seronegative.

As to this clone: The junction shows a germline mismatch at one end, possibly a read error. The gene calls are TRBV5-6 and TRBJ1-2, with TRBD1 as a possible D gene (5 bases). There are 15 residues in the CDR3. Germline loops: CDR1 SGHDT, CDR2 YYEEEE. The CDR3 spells CANSLRDTGVFGYTF. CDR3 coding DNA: TGTGCCAACAGCTTGCGGGATACGGGGGTTTTTGGCTACACCTTC.

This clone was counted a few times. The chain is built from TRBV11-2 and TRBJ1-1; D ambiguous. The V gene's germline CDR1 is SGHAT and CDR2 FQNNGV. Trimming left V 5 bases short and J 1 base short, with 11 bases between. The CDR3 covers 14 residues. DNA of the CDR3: TGTGCCAGCAGCCGGATGACACCGAACACTGAAGCTTTCTTT. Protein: CASSRMTPNTEAFF.

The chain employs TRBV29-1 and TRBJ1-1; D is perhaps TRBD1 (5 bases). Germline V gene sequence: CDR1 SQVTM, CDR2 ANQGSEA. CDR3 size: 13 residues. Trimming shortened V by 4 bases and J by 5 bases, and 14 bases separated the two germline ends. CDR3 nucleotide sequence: TGCAGCGTTGTAAGGGGCGAAAGAACTGAAGCTTTCTTT. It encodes CSVVRGERTEAFF. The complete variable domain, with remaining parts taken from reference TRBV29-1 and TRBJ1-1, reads SAVISQKPSRDICQRGTSLTIQCQVDSQVTMMFWYRQQPGQSLTLIATANQGSEATYESGFVIDKFPISRPNLTFSTLTVSNMSPEDSSIYLCSVVRGERTEAFFGQGTRLTVV.

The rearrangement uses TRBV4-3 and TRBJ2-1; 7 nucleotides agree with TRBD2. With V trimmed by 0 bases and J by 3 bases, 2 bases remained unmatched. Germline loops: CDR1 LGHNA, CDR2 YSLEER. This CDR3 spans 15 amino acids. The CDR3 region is CASSQEGRGYNEQFF. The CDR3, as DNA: TGCGCCAGCAGCCAAGAGGGGAGGGGCTACAATGAGCAGTTCTTC.

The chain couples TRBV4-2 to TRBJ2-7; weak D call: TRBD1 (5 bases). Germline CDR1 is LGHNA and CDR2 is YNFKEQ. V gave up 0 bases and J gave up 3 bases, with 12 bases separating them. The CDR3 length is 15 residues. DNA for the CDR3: TGTGCCAGCAGCCAAGATCGTAGGGGCAACTACGAGCAGTACTTC. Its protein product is CASSQDRRGNYEQYF.

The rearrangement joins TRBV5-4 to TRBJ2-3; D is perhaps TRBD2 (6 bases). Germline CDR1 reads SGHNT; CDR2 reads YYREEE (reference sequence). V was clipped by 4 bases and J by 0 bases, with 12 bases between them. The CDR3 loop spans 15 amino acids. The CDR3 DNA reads TGTGCCAGCAGCCCCGGACTAACCAGCACAGATACGCAGTATTTT. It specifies CASSPGLTSTDTQYF. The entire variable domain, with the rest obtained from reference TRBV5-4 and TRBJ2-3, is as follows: ETGVTQSPTHLIKTRGQQVTLRCSSQSGHNTVSWYQQALGQGPQFIFQYYREEENGRGNFPPRFSGLQFPNYSSELNVNALELDDSALYLCASSPGLTSTDTQYFGPGTRLTVL.

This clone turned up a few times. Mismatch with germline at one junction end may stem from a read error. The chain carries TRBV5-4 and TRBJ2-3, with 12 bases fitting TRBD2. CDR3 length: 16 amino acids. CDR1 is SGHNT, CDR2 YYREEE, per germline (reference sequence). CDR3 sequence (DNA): TGCGCCAGCAGCCAAGATCTAGCGGGGGGGCCAGATACGCAGTATTTT. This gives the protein CASSQDLAGGPDTQYF.

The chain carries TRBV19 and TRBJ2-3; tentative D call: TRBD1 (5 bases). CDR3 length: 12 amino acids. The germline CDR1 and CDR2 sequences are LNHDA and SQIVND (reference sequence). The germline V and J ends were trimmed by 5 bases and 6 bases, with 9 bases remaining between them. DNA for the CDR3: TGTGCCAGTAGTGCCCCAGGGGATACGCAGTATTTT. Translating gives CASSAPGDTQYF.

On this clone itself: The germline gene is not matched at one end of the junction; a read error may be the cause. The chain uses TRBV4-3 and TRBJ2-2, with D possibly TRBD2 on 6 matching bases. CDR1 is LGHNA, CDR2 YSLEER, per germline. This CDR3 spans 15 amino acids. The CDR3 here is CDSSRGGTNTGELFF. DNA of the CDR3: TGCGACAGCAGCCGCGGAGGGACGAACACCGGGGAGCTGTTTTTT.

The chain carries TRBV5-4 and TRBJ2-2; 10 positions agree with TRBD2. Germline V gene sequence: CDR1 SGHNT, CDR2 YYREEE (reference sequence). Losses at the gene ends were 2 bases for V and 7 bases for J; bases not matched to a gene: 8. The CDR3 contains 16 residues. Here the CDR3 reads CASSLNLAGAYGELFF. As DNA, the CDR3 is TGTGCCAGCAGCTTAAACCTAGCGGGGGCATACGGGGAGCTGTTTTTT.

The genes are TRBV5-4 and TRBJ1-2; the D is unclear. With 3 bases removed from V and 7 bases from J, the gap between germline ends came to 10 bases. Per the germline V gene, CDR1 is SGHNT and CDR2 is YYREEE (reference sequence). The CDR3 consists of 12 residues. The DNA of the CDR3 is TGTGCCAGCAGCTCCGGGTATCTTGGCTACACCTTC. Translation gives CASSSGYLGYTF.

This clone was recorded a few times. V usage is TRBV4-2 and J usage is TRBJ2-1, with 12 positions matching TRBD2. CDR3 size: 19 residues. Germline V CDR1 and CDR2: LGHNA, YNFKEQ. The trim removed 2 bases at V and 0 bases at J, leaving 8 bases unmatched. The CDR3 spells CASSQSGGLAGNSYNEQFF. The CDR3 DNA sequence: TGTGCCAGCAGCCAAAGTGGAGGACTAGCGGGAAACTCCTACAATGAGCAGTTCTTC.

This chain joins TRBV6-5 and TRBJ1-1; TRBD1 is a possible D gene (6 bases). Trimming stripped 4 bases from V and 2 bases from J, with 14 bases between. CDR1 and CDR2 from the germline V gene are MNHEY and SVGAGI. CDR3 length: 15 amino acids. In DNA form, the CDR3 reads TGTGCCAGCAGTTCACAAAGGACAGATAACACTGAAGCTTTCTTT. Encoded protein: CASSSQRTDNTEAFF.

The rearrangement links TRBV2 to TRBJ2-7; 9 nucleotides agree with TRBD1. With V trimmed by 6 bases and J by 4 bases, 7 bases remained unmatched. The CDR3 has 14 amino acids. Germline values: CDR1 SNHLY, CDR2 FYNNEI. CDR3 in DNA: TGTGCCAGCAGAGACAGGGGGGTGGGATACGAGCAGTACTTC. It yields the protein CASRDRGVGYEQYF. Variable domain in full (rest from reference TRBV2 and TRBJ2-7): EPEVTQTPSHQVTQMGQEVILRCVPISNHLYFYWYRQILGQKVEFLVSFYNNEISEKSEIFDDQFSVERPDGSNFTLKIRSTKLEDSAMYFCASRDRGVGYEQYFGPGTRLTVT.

The CDR3 sequence: CASSPMSPGQGANYEQYF. CDR3 nucleotides: TGTGCCAGCTCACCAATGTCGCCGGGACAGGGGGCTAACTACGAGCAGTACTTC. This chain connects TRBV18 to TRBJ2-7, with 12 nucleotides matching TRBD1. CDR1 and CDR2 from the germline V gene are KGHSH and LQKENI. Trimming at V came to 2 bases and at J to 3 bases, leaving 11 bases not matched to a gene. This CDR3 comprises 18 residues.

The DNA of the CDR3 is TGTGCCAGCAGCTTCCTTGAGGGATCCGAAGCTTTCTTT. It translates to CASSFLEGSEAFF. The rearrangement links TRBV7-9 to TRBJ1-1, with D unresolved. V lost 3 bases, J lost 8 bases, and 13 bases lay in between. The CDR3 contains 13 residues. Germline V gene sequence: CDR1 SEHNR, CDR2 FQNEAQ (reference sequence).

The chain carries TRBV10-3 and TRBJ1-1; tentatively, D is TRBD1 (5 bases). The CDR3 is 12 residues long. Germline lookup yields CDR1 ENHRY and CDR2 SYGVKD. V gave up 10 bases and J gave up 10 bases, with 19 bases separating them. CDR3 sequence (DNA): TGTGCCACCACCCTGGAGGGGCAAGTAGCTTTCTTT. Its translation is CATTLEGQVAFF.

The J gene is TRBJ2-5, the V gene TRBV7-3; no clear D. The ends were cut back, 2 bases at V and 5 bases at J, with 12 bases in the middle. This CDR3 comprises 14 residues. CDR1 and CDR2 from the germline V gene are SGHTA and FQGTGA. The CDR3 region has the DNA TGTGCCAGCAGCTTAGGTGGGCCACTGGAGACCCAGTACTTC. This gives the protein CASSLGGPLETQYF. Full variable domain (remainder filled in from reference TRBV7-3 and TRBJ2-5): GAGVSQTPSNKVTEKGKYVELRCDPISGHTALYWYRQSLGQGPEFLIYFQGTGAADDSGLPNDRFFAVRPEGSVSTLKIQRTERGDSAVYLCASSLGGPLETQYFGPGTRLLVL.

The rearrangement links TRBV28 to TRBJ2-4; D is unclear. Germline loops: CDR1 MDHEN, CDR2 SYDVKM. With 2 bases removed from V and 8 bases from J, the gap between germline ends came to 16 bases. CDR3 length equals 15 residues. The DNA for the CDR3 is TGTGCCAGCAGTTTAGACACCCAACCGGTGGACATTCAGTACTTC. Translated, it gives CASSLDTQPVDIQYF.

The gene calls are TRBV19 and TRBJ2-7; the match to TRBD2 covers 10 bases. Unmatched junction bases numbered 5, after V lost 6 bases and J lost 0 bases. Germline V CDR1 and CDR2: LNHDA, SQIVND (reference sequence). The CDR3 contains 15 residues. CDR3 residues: CASSRTSGPSYEQYF. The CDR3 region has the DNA TGTGCCAGTAGCAGGACTAGCGGACCCTCCTACGAGCAGTACTTC. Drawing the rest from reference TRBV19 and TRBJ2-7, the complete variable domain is DGGITQSPKYLFRKEGQNVTLSCEQNLNHDAMYWYRQDPGQGLRLIYYSQIVNDFQKGDIAEGYSVSREKKESFPLTVTSAQKNPTAFYLCASSRTSGPSYEQYFGPGTRLTVT.